The 18 T cell receptor beta chains below were found in one sample sequenced in a study of blood T cell repertoires in COVID-19. Profiling relied on immunoSEQ multiplex PCR, and the TCRdb table lists in-frame clones only, not all of them. The top ten clones hold over 25% of a sample with some 68,000 clones, around 83% of them seen once. The sequencing sample was made of peripheral blood. The origin of the receptors is a man aged 65-85 years with acute or convalescent COVID-19.

In DNA, the CDR3 is TGTGCCAGCAGCCCGCAGGGAGGGGTTGAAAAACTGTTTTTT. It is translated as CASSPQGGVEKLFF. The gene calls are TRBV6-5 and TRBJ1-4; TRBD1 might be the D (5 bases). Trimming cost V 6 bases and J 7 bases, with 15 bases left between them. CDR1 and CDR2 (germline): MNHEY, SVGAGI. The CDR3 sequence is 14 residues long.

The J gene is TRBJ2-5, the V gene TRBV19, with 9 positions matching TRBD1. There are 13 residues in the CDR3. V shed 6 bases and J 2 bases; nucleotides not matched to a gene: 1. Germline V lookup: CDR1 LNHDA, CDR2 SQIVND (reference sequence). CDR3 nucleotide sequence: TGTGCCAGTAGCGGGACAGGGCAAGAGACCCAGTACTTC. Its translation is CASSGTGQETQYF.

This clone appeared a few times. The J gene is TRBJ1-4, the V gene TRBV29-1; no clear D gene. The germline V and J ends were trimmed by 1 base and 4 bases, with 7 bases remaining between them. From germline, CDR1 is SQVTM and CDR2 ANQGSEA. The CDR3 contains 13 residues. The CDR3 sequence is CSVEVGDNEKLFF. The CDR3 DNA reads TGCAGCGTTGAAGTTGGAGATAATGAAAAACTGTTTTTT.

The chain uses TRBV10-3 and TRBJ2-7; maybe TRBD1 (6 bases). Trimming cost V 5 bases and J 6 bases, with 14 bases left between them. This CDR3 is 13 amino acids long. Germline V lookup: CDR1 ENHRY, CDR2 SYGVKD. CDR3 DNA sequence: TGTGCCATCAGTCTAACAGGGAACGGCGAGCAGTACTTC. This gives the protein CAISLTGNGEQYF.

The rearrangement links TRBV14 to TRBJ2-1, with 9 bases identical to TRBD1. The CDR3 contains 16 residues. V was clipped by 4 bases and J by 1 base; unmatched bases: 5. The germline gives CDR1 SGHDN, CDR2 FVKESK. The CDR3 nucleotides are TGTGCCAGCAGCCCGGTCGACAGGGGGTCCTACAATGAGCAGTTCTTC. This translates into CASSPVDRGSYNEQFF.

In its sample, this clone was seen once. The chain is built from TRBV18 and TRBJ1-5, with 8 bases fitting TRBD1. CDR3 length: 12 residues. The trim removed 5 bases at V and 12 bases at J, leaving 6 bases unmatched. Germline V gene data show CDR1 as KGHSH and CDR2 as LQKENI. The CDR3 here is CASSSDREVQHF. CDR3 nucleotide sequence: TGTGCCAGCTCATCGGACAGGGAAGTCCAGCATTTT.

V is TRBV12-5 and J is TRBJ1-2; 8 bases are a match to TRBD1. In germline, CDR1 is LGHNT, CDR2 FRNRAP. This CDR3 contains 17 residues. The ends lost 1 base at V and 5 bases at J; junction bases unmatched: 12. This CDR3 is CASGLAPPGQDEYGYTF. The CDR3 DNA is TGTGCTAGTGGTTTGGCGCCACCGGGACAGGACGAATATGGCTACACCTTC.

This chain links TRBV3-1 (or the pseudogene TRBV3-2) with TRBJ2-1, with TRBD2 as a possible D gene (5 bases). Trimming shortened V by 1 base and J by 8 bases, and 12 bases separated the two germline ends. Germline CDR1 reads LGHDT; CDR2 reads YNNKEL (reference sequence). The CDR3 length is 14 residues. The CDR3: CASSQVGRRDEQFF. For the CDR3, the DNA is TGTGCCAGCAGCCAAGTTGGCAGGCGGGATGAGCAGTTCTTC.

This sequence joins TRBV6-2 or TRBV6-3 and TRBJ1-1; D unresolved. V gave up 6 bases and J gave up 1 base, with 18 bases separating them. Germline CDR1 and CDR2: MNHEY and SVGEGT. This CDR3 is built from 16 residues. This CDR3 reads CASSQFPPSWNTEAFF. The CDR3 coding sequence is TGTGCCAGCAGCCAGTTCCCCCCGAGCTGGAACACTGAAGCTTTCTTT.

The gene calls are TRBV10-1 and TRBJ2-5; D might be TRBD2 (6 bases). The CDR3 contains 16 residues. Trimming removed 2 bases from V and 2 bases from J, with 15 bases in between. Germline CDR1 WNHNN, CDR2 SYGVQD (reference sequence). The CDR3 loop is CASSEGGISGQETQYF. In DNA form, the CDR3 reads TGCGCCAGCAGTGAGGGGGGGATCTCTGGGCAAGAGACCCAGTACTTC.

By sample fraction, this clone is medium-sized (0.01 to 0.1%). The V and J genes are TRBV6-6 and TRBJ2-7, with unresolved D. CDR1 MNHNY and CDR2 SVGAGI come from the germline V gene (reference sequence). Trimming removed 6 bases from V and 2 bases from J, with 8 bases in between. The CDR3 loop spans 12 amino acids. As DNA, the CDR3 is TGTGCCAGCAGCTTAACTCCCTACGAGCAGTACTTC. Translated, it gives CASSLTPYEQYF.

The rearrangement links TRBV4-1 to TRBJ2-5, with 7 bases matching TRBD2. J lost 2 bases, V lost 1 base, and 13 bases had no gene match. CDR1 is MGHRA, CDR2 YSYEKL, per germline. This CDR3 has 18 amino acids. This CDR3 reads CASSQGGSGGRYQETQYF. The DNA for the CDR3 is TGCGCCAGCAGCCAAGGGGGGTCAGGCGGGAGATATCAAGAGACCCAGTACTTC.

V usage is TRBV2 and J usage is TRBJ2-3; weak D call: TRBD1 (6 bases). The CDR3 covers 14 residues. V lost 2 bases to trimming and J lost 4 bases, with 10 bases between them. Germline V lookup: CDR1 SNHLY, CDR2 FYNNEI. The CDR3: CASSEYGGSDTQYF. CDR3 in DNA: TGTGCCAGCAGTGAATATGGGGGCTCAGATACGCAGTATTTT.

V usage is TRBV6-2 or TRBV6-3 and J usage is TRBJ1-1, with 7 bases matching TRBD1. Germline trimming cut 4 bases from V and 0 bases from J; bases unmatched to any gene: 5. This CDR3 comprises 15 residues. Germline V lookup: CDR1 MNHEY, CDR2 SVGEGT. Here the CDR3 DNA reads TGTGCCAGCAGTTCCCGACAGGGAGTGAACACTGAAGCTTTCTTT. It specifies CASSSRQGVNTEAFF.

The rearrangement uses TRBV10-1 and TRBJ2-2, with a weak D call TRBD1 (5 bases). Germline values: CDR1 WNHNN, CDR2 SYGVQD (reference sequence). Trimming left V 3 bases short and J 6 bases short, with 14 bases between. CDR3 length equals 15 residues. CDR3: CASSDETVGAGELFF. The DNA of the CDR3 is TGCGCCAGCAGTGATGAGACAGTGGGCGCCGGGGAGCTGTTTTTT.

V is TRBV11-3 and J is TRBJ2-1, with D maybe TRBD2 (6 bases). Germline CDR1 is SGHNT and CDR2 is YENEEA. The CDR3 totals 16 residues. Deletions cut 5 bases from V and 4 bases from J, with 18 bases between. The CDR3 sequence is CASSPRGGSGYNEQFF. The CDR3 nucleotides are TGTGCCAGCAGCCCCCGAGGAGGGTCGGGGTACAATGAGCAGTTCTTC.

Concerning this clone itself: This CDR3 is also generated by other DNA sequences in the sample. The rearrangement uses TRBV7-3 and TRBJ1-1; 8 nucleotides match TRBD1. This CDR3 comprises 14 residues. Germline loops: CDR1 SGHTA, CDR2 FQGTGA. The trim removed 5 bases at V and 1 base at J, leaving 3 bases unmatched. The CDR3 protein is CASSPGQGNTEAFF. The CDR3 DNA reads TGTGCCAGCAGCCCTGGACAGGGGAACACTGAAGCTTTCTTT.

The rearrangement links TRBV3-1 (or the pseudogene TRBV3-2) to TRBJ2-7; TRBD2 might be the D (6 bases). Germline loops: CDR1 LGHDT, CDR2 YNNKEL (reference sequence). CDR3 length equals 13 residues. V gave up 4 bases and J gave up 9 bases, with 16 bases separating them. As DNA, the CDR3 is TGTGCCAGCAGCCCGGGGGTTCCCTTACTGCAGTACTTC. Its protein product is CASSPGVPLLQYF.